The clone carrying this T cell receptor beta chain showed up many times. Its antigen is unknown. The sample belongs to a study of identical twins. Each CDR3 protein is one row after TCRdb ran MiXCR on the 5' RACE reads. The sample lists under 300,000 distinct CDR3 sequences; about an eighth were seen once. CDR1 and CDR2 (germline): SGHRS, YFSETQ. The CDR3 runs 12 residues. The ends were cut back, 0 bases at V and 8 bases at J, with 8 bases in the middle. Study-wide results and caveats: Abundant beta clonotypes from cord blood bore fewer insertions; memory repertoires lacked this pattern.

The source is a woman younger than 30 in good health. This chain uses TRBV5-1 with TRBJ1-2, with a weak D call TRBD1 (6 bases). Sequenced sample: memory (CD45RO+) T cells sorted from blood. The CDR3 region has the DNA TGCGCCAGCAGCTTGGAGGGGGACGGCTACACCTTC. It translates to CASSLEGDGYTF.